The 17 T cell receptor beta chains given below trace back to one sample, sequenced in a study of identical twins. A single record per CDR3 protein comes from TCRdb applying MiXCR to the 5' RACE reads. The sample shows approximately 300,000 distinct CDR3 sequences, 9.5% of them seen only once. These data were also reused for a study on yellow fever vaccine responses in identical twins.

Sequencing input: CD8+ T cells sorted from blood. Every receptor here comes from a young woman in good health.

This clonotype was recorded many times. This sequence joins TRBV4-2 and TRBJ2-3; tentative D call: TRBD2 (6 bases). Deletions cut 1 base from V and 3 bases from J, with 14 bases between. Germline V CDR1 and CDR2: LGHNA, YNFKEQ. The CDR3 is made up of 16 amino acids. The CDR3 DNA reads TGTGCCAGCAGCCAAGGAGCGGGTGCTGGGACAGATACGCAGTATTTT. It encodes CASSQGAGAGTDTQYF.

J is TRBJ2-3 and V is TRBV30; D not certain. The V end lost 1 base, the J end lost 6 bases, and 2 bases lay between the germline ends. This CDR3 is 10 amino acids long. The V gene's germline CDR1 is GTSNPN and CDR2 SVGIG (reference sequence). The CDR3 DNA reads TGTGCCTGGAGTGGTGATACGCAGTATTTT. Its translation: CAWSGDTQYF.

The genes are TRBV4-1 and TRBJ2-6; D gene ambiguous. The CDR3 is 18 amino acids. Trimming pared 0 bases from V and 0 bases from J, leaving 12 bases between. Per the germline V gene, CDR1 is MGHRA and CDR2 is YSYEKL. Here the CDR3 reads CASSQDPLGTSGANVLTF. The CDR3 DNA is TGCGCCAGCAGCCAAGATCCGTTAGGAACCTCTGGGGCCAACGTCCTGACTTTC.

Ten or more counts support this clonotype. The chain combines TRBV20-1 with TRBJ2-7, with TRBD1 matching over 9 bases. CDR1 is DFQATT and CDR2 is SNEGSKA in the germline V gene (reference sequence). Trimming cost V 3 bases and J 4 bases; bases outside gene matches: 10. This CDR3 contains 15 residues. This CDR3 is CSARNQQGAEYEQYF. CDR3 in DNA: TGCAGTGCTAGGAACCAACAGGGGGCAGAATACGAGCAGTACTTC.

This clonotype appeared many times. The chain links TRBV5-1 to TRBJ2-2; D ambiguous. The CDR3 length is 11 residues. Trimming cost V 6 bases and J 6 bases, with 6 bases left between them. CDR1 is SGHRS and CDR2 is YFSETQ in the germline V gene. The CDR3 DNA follows: TGCGCCAGCACTGGCGCCGGGGAGCTGTTTTTT. It specifies CASTGAGELFF.

This clonotype was observed a few times. The chain joins TRBV4-3 to TRBJ2-1; 13 bases match TRBD2. The germline V gene has CDR1 LGHNA and CDR2 YSLEER. J was trimmed by 3 bases and V by 4 bases; bases with no gene match: 3. The CDR3 has 16 residues. The CDR3 reads CASSLRTSGSYNEQFF. In DNA form, the CDR3 reads TGCGCCAGCAGCCTAAGGACTAGCGGGAGCTACAATGAGCAGTTCTTC.

This clonotype was recorded a few times. The CDR3 here is CSARDRIWGSEQFF. The CDR3 DNA is TGCAGTGCTAGAGATCGGATTTGGGGCAGTGAGCAGTTCTTC. The V call is TRBV20-1, the J call TRBJ2-1; D is possibly TRBD1 (5 bases). The V and J ends lost 0 bases and 9 bases respectively, with 15 bases between them. CDR1 and CDR2 from the germline V gene are DFQATT and SNEGSKA (reference sequence). The CDR3 has 14 residues.

This clonotype was detected a few times. This CDR3 is CASSLGLYGGGRAQETQYF. The CDR3 coding sequence is TGTGCCAGCAGCTTAGGCCTCTATGGGGGCGGGAGGGCGCAAGAGACCCAGTACTTC. The chain combines TRBV11-2 with TRBJ2-5; 9 bases align to TRBD2. This CDR3 comprises 19 residues. V was pared by 1 base and J by 2 bases, with 14 bases of the junction left unmatched. Germline assignment: CDR1 SGHAT and CDR2 FQNNGV.

This clonotype has a count of ten or more. The chain employs TRBV7-6 and TRBJ1-1, with D possibly TRBD1 on 5 matching bases. Trimming took off 5 bases at V and 4 bases at J, with 11 bases between the two ends. CDR1 and CDR2 (germline): SGHVS, FNYEAQ. The length of the CDR3 is 13 residues. For the CDR3, the DNA is TGTGCCAGCAGCGCGATGGGGGGCACTGAAGCTTTCTTT. This sequence encodes CASSAMGGTEAFF.

The table lists this clonotype with a few counts. This chain uses TRBV4-1 with TRBJ2-7; D is perhaps TRBD1 (5 bases). Germline CDR1 and CDR2: MGHRA and YSYEKL. Trimming cost V 3 bases and J 0 bases, with 9 bases left between them. The CDR3 extends over 14 amino acids. CDR3 DNA: TGCGCCAGCAGCCACCCCGACAGCTCCTACGAGCAGTACTTC. Amino acid sequence: CASSHPDSSYEQYF.

V gene TRBV4-2 combines with J gene TRBJ2-7; TRBD1 agrees at 8 bases. CDR1 LGHNA and CDR2 YNFKEQ come from the germline V gene. There are 16 residues in the CDR3. With 0 bases clipped from V and 6 bases from J, the junction kept 10 bases outside the gene matches. The CDR3 nucleotides read TGTGCCAGCAGCCAAGACCAACAGGGGGAAATGGGCGAGCAGTACTTC. Amino acids: CASSQDQQGEMGEQYF.

This rearrangement joins TRBV12-3 or TRBV12-4 to TRBJ1-5, with D maybe TRBD1 (5 bases). V lost 6 bases, J lost 3 bases, and 9 bases lay in between. CDR3 size: 13 residues. The CDR3 spells CASRDSYNQPQHF. CDR3 bases: TGTGCCAGCAGAGACAGCTACAATCAGCCCCAGCATTTT.

This clonotype was found many times. CDR3 residues: CSARAQNTDTQYF. DNA of the CDR3: TGCAGTGCTAGGGCCCAAAACACAGATACGCAGTATTTT. This chain connects TRBV20-1 to TRBJ2-3; unclear D gene. V gave up 3 bases and J gave up 2 bases, with 9 bases separating them. Germline V gene lookup returns CDR1 DFQATT and CDR2 SNEGSKA (reference sequence). This CDR3 spans 13 amino acids.

Ten or more counts support this clonotype. The CDR3 is CASSPDLAGDARNIQYF. CDR3 in DNA: TGTGCCAGCAGCCCAGATCTAGCGGGCGATGCTAGAAACATTCAGTACTTC. J is TRBJ2-4 and V is TRBV7-8; 8 nucleotides line up with TRBD2. Per germline, CDR1 SGHVS and CDR2 FQNEAQ. With V trimmed by 5 bases and J by 6 bases, 15 bases remained unmatched. There are 17 residues in the CDR3.

This clonotype has more than one count but fewer than ten. The chain combines TRBV27 with TRBJ2-1, with 13 nucleotides matching TRBD2. Germline V gene sequence: CDR1 MNHEY, CDR2 SMNVEV (reference sequence). V was pared by 5 bases and J by 7 bases, with 8 bases of the junction left unmatched. This CDR3 is 16 amino acids long. The chain's CDR3 is CASSQGLAGAWNEQFF. The CDR3 DNA is TGTGCCAGCAGTCAAGGACTAGCGGGAGCGTGGAATGAGCAGTTCTTC.

The table lists this clonotype with many counts. This chain uses TRBV29-1 with TRBJ2-3, with a tentative D call TRBD2 (5 bases). The CDR3 covers 13 residues. Trimming removed 5 bases at V and 2 bases at J, with 11 bases between. Germline lookup yields CDR1 SQVTM and CDR2 ANQGSEA. The CDR3 region has the DNA TGCAGCGTTTTCTACCGGGACACAGATACGCAGTATTTT. Translating it yields CSVFYRDTDTQYF.

This chain joins TRBV9 and TRBJ2-1; a weak D match, TRBD1 (7 bases). Germline V gene lookup returns CDR1 SGDLS and CDR2 YYNGEE. Trimming shortened V by 0 bases and J by 5 bases, and 15 bases separated the two germline ends. This CDR3 region has 16 residues. CDR3 sequence: CASSVEGGTANNEQFF. The CDR3 DNA follows: TGTGCCAGCAGCGTAGAAGGGGGGACAGCAAACAATGAGCAGTTCTTC.